A selection of T cell receptor beta chains follows, all from one sample in a study of beta chain features in type 1 diabetes. Profiled with immunoSEQ multiplex PCR; TCRdb holds only in-frame clones, not every one. This sample has about 340,000 clones, with approximately 15% found just once. The sample comprised naive CD4+ T cells from blood. The source of these receptors is a woman under 30 with type 1 diabetes. Each CDR3 is given with its conserved first and last residue. Fields, in order: D gene, clone size, V gene, J gene, CDR3 DNA, CDR3 protein. A D gene is named only where the DNA matches it firmly. The size field is filled for only some rows; it gives once, few, many or a size class.

>TRBD2|few|TRBV5-6|TRBJ2-5
TGTGCCAGCAGCTTCGGGGGGAGGGAGACCCAGTACTTC
CASSFGGRETQYF
>.|few|TRBV7-9|TRBJ1-2
TGTGCCAGCAGCCTCTTTGGGCAAACCTATGGCTACACCTTC
CASSLFGQTYGYTF
>.|.|TRBV5-8|TRBJ2-4
TGTGCCAGCCGAATTAAGGGGCGATCCAAAAACATTCAGTACTTC
CASRIKGRSKNIQYF
>.|few|TRBV7-9|TRBJ1-2
TGTGCCAGCACCGTGCCGGGACAACTGGCCGAAGGAGCTAACTATGGCTACACCTTC
CASTVPGQLAEGANYGYTF
>TRBD2|.|TRBV5-1|TRBJ2-1
TGCGCCAGCATGCCTGATGGTAGCGGGAGGTTATACAATGAGCAGTTCTTC
CASMPDGSGRLYNEQFF
>.|.|TRBV30|TRBJ2-5
TGTGCCTGGAGTGTACCGCCGGTCTCGGGGGATGCAAGGGAGACCCAGTACTTC
CAWSVPPVSGDARETQYF
>.|few|TRBV6-5|TRBJ1-4
TGTGCCAGCAGGACCGGGGGGTGGAAGGAAAAACTGTTTTTT
CASRTGGWKEKLFF
>TRBD2|once|TRBV6-6|TRBJ2-7
TGTGCCAGCAGTACCGGACTAGCGCAGAGTTACGAGCAGTACTTC
CASSTGLAQSYEQYF
>TRBD2|.|TRBV5-4|TRBJ2-3
TGTGCCAGCTGCCTAGCGGGAAGGGCAGATACGCAGTATTTT
CASCLAGRADTQYF
>TRBD2|.|TRBV5-4|TRBJ2-3
TGTGCCAGCAGCTTCCGGACTAGCGGGAGGTTCGAAGATACGCAGTATTTT
CASSFRTSGRFEDTQYF
>.|.|TRBV28|TRBJ2-4
TGTGCCAGCACTCAAGGGGGACGACTAGCCAAAAACATTCAGTACTTC
CASTQGGRLAKNIQYF
>TRBD1|.|TRBV5-1|TRBJ2-7
TGCGCCAGCAGCTTGGCGGGACAGGTCCCCTACGAGCAGTACTTC
CASSLAGQVPYEQYF
>.|few|TRBV10-2|TRBJ2-7
TGCGCCAGCAGTGAGCATTACGAGCAGTACTTC
CASSEHYEQYF
>.|few|TRBV13|TRBJ1-1
TGTGCCAGCAGCTTAGGTCCCCCTCGGTCAGGTTTCCATGCTTTCTTT
CASSLGPPRSGFHAFF
>.|.|TRBV6-1|TRBJ2-1
TGTGCCAGCCACAGGGCTTCGAGCTCCTACAATGAGCAGTTCTTC
CASHRASSSYNEQFF
>TRBD1|.|TRBV7-3|TRBJ2-2
TGTGCCAGCAGCCTAAGGGGGACAGCGAACACCGGGGAGCTGTTTTTT
CASSLRGTANTGELFF
>.|.|TRBV21-1|TRBJ2-1
TGTGCCAGCAGAAGCGGGAGGGCGCTCTCTTACAATGAGCAGTTCTTC
CASRSGRALSYNEQFF
>TRBD2|.|TRBV6-6|TRBJ2-1
TGTGCCAGCAGCCGAGCGAGCGGGAGTTGGGATGAGCAGTTCTTC
CASSRASGSWDEQFF
>TRBD1|.|TRBV4-3|TRBJ2-3
TGCGCCAGCAGCCAAGATGCTTACAGGGGGAGGTCCACAGATACGCAGTATTTT
CASSQDAYRGRSTDTQYF
>TRBD2|.|TRBV4-2|TRBJ2-1
TGTGCCAGCAGCCCCGGCGGGAGGGCCCGGGATGAGCAGTTCTTC
CASSPGGRARDEQFF
>.|.|TRBV7-2|TRBJ2-7
TGTGCCAGCAGCCCGAGGGAGGAGCAGTACTTC
CASSPREEQYF
>.|.|TRBV7-3|TRBJ2-7
TGTGCCAGCAGCCCCCGGGGTAGCGGAGACCCCTACGAGCAGTACTTC
CASSPRGSGDPYEQYF
>.|.|TRBV9|TRBJ1-4
TGTGCCAGCAGCGCAGGGGCTGAAAAACTGTTTTTT
CASSAGAEKLFF
>TRBD2|few|TRBV10-3|TRBJ2-2
TGTGCCATCAGTGAGGGACTAGCGAACACCGGGGAGCTGTTTTTT
CAISEGLANTGELFF
>TRBD1|.|TRBV18|TRBJ2-1
TGTGCCAGCTCAGCCCTCCAAAACAGGGGGCTATACAATGAGCAGTTCTTC
CASSALQNRGLYNEQFF
>.|few|TRBV9|TRBJ2-7
TGTGCCAGCAGCGTAGGCCCTTCGGACAGTGAGGAGTACTTC
CASSVGPSDSEEYF
>TRBD1|few|TRBV7-9|TRBJ2-5
TGTGCCAGCATCAAACAGGGGGCGACGGAGACCCAGTACTTC
CASIKQGATETQYF
>TRBD1|.|TRBV27|TRBJ1-1
TGTGCCAGCAGTCCAGGACAGGCACGAGGGACTGAAGCTTTCTTT
CASSPGQARGTEAFF
>.|.|TRBV28|TRBJ1-1
TGTGCCAGCAGTTTAGTACCGGGGGGCACTGAAGCTTTCTTT
CASSLVPGGTEAFF
>TRBD2|few|TRBV5-1|TRBJ2-1
TGCGCCAGCAGCTTGGGGGCTAGCGGGAGTGTAGATGAGCAGTTCTTC
CASSLGASGSVDEQFF
>TRBD1|.|TRBV19|TRBJ1-4
TGTGCCAGTAGAGGGTTGAGGGGGCTAGAAAAACTGTTTTTT
CASRGLRGLEKLFF
>TRBD2|few|TRBV6-6|TRBJ2-3
TGTGCCAGCAGTTACGTCGGGGGGGGCACAGATACGCAGTATTTT
CASSYVGGGTDTQYF
>.|.|TRBV7-9|TRBJ2-1
TGTGCCAGCAGCCAGGGTAACAATGAGCAGTTCTTC
CASSQGNNEQFF
>TRBD1|few|TRBV6-5|TRBJ2-5
TGTGCCAGCAGTTACCACCGACAGGGGAGGGAGACCCAGTACTTC
CASSYHRQGRETQYF
>.|few|TRBV28|TRBJ2-4
TGTGCCAGCAGTCCAGGGGACCCCAGGAACATTCAGTACTTC
CASSPGDPRNIQYF
>.|.|TRBV6-6|TRBJ1-2
TGTGCCAGCAGCGACACAGGAGACTATGGCTACACCTTC
CASSDTGDYGYTF